A selection of T cell receptor beta chains follows, all from one sample in a study of T cell responses to AZD1222 COVID-19 vaccine. The data were produced by immunoSEQ multiplex PCR, yet TCRdb's version contains in-frame clones alone and is incomplete. The data contain around 130,000 clones, 94% of them singletons. The source material was peripheral blood, sampled on day 0 of AZD1222 vaccination. These receptor sequences come from an adult in good health. The CDR3 runs from the conserved cysteine through the conserved F or W. D genes are given only for firm matches. Some rows have no size entry. The others give once, few or many, or a class for an expanded clone.

.,.,TRBV19,TRBJ1-2,TGTGCCAGTAGTCCCGTCGACAGGTTGAACTATGGCTACACCTTC,CASSPVDRLNYGYTF
.,.,TRBV7-8,TRBJ1-3,TGTGCCAGCAGCGAATACAGGGTGCGGGGAAACACCATATATTTT,CASSEYRVRGNTIYF
.,.,TRBV19,TRBJ2-7,TGTGCCAGTAAGGTGGACACGAGCTCCTACGAGCAGTACTTC,CASKVDTSSYEQYF
.,TRBD2,TRBV11-3,TRBJ2-7,TGTGCCAGCAGCTTAATACCTTGGGGCGGGAGTTCTCGCGACGAGCAGTACTTC,CASSLIPWGGSSRDEQYF
.,.,TRBV19,TRBJ2-1,TGTGCCAGTAGGGAGGATATGAACTCCTACAATGAGCAGTTCTTC,CASREDMNSYNEQFF
.,.,TRBV27,TRBJ2-5,TGTGCCAGCAGCAGAACCTGGGGGATGCGAGAGACCCAGTACTTC,CASSRTWGMRETQYF
once,.,TRBV27,TRBJ1-1,TGTGCCAGCAGTCCGGCGTCCCGTCCCGCGGGGGCTTTCTTT,CASSPASRPAGAFF
.,.,TRBV5-1,TRBJ1-2,TGCGCCAGCAGCTTGGTTACTGCCGATGGCTACACCTTC,CASSLVTADGYTF
.,.,TRBV5-1,TRBJ1-3,TGCGCCAGCAGCGCCGTGGGGATCTCTGGAAACACCATATATTTT,CASSAVGISGNTIYF
.,.,TRBV6-5,TRBJ1-4,TGTGCCAGCAGCCCCACACCTTACGAAAAACTGTTTTTT,CASSPTPYEKLFF
.,TRBD2,TRBV5-5,TRBJ2-3,TGTGCCAGCACCCCTCGGGGGACTAGCGGGAACACAGATACGCAGTATTTT,CASTPRGTSGNTDTQYF
.,.,TRBV12-3/TRBV12-4,TRBJ2-7,TGTGCCAGCAGTTTCGGGGGAAAGCAGTACTTC,CASSFGGKQYF
.,TRBD1,TRBV19,TRBJ1-2,TGTGCCAGTACCCCGGACAGGGCCCCTCATGGCTACACCTTC,CASTPDRAPHGYTF
.,.,TRBV5-3,TRBJ1-5,TGTGCCAGAAGAACGGACCATCAGCCCCAGCATTTT,CARRTDHQPQHF
.,TRBD2,TRBV29-1,TRBJ2-7,TGCAGCGTTCGAACTAGCGGGAACGAGCAGTACTTC,CSVRTSGNEQYF
.,.,TRBV27,TRBJ2-2,TGTGCCAGCAACCCCAGGCGGCGTACTATTACCGGGGAGCTGTTTTTT,CASNPRRRTITGELFF
.,TRBD2,TRBV2,TRBJ2-1,TGTGCCAGCTCCCGGAGACTAGCGGTTAGATACAATGAGCAGTTCTTC,CASSRRLAVRYNEQFF
once,.,TRBV6-5,TRBJ1-2,TGTGCCAGCAGTTTAACCACAGGCAGCTATGGCTACACCTTC,CASSLTTGSYGYTF
few,.,TRBV5-4,TRBJ1-6,TGTGCCAGCAAGCCTTCAAAGAATTCACCCCTCCACTTT,CASKPSKNSPLHF
.,TRBD2,TRBV7-2,TRBJ2-1,TGTGCCAGCAGTTCGCCGCCGGGACTAGCGGGAGGGGGTGAGCAGTTCTTC,CASSSPPGLAGGGEQFF
once,.,TRBV3-1/TRBV3-2,TRBJ1-5,TGTGCCAGCAGCCAAGGTAGGCAGTATAGCAATCAGCCCCAGCATTTT,CASSQGRQYSNQPQHF
.,.,TRBV12-3/TRBV12-4,TRBJ2-2,TGTGCCAGCAGTTTAGTTGGGGGGGAGCTGTTTTTT,CASSLVGGELFF
.,.,TRBV6-5,TRBJ2-7,TGTGCCAGCAGTTACGGAGGGGCGGTCTACGAGCAGTACTTC,CASSYGGAVYEQYF